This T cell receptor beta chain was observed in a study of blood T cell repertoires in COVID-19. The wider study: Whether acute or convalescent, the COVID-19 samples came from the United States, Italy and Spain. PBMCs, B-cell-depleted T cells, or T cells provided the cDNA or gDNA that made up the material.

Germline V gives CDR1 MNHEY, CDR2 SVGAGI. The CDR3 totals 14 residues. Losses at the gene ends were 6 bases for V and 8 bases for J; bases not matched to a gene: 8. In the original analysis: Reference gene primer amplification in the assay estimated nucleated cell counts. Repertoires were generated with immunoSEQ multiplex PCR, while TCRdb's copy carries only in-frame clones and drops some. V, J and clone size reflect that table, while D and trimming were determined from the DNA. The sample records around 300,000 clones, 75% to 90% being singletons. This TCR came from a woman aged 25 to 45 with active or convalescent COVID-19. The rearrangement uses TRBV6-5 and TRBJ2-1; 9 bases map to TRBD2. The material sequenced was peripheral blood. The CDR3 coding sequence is TGTGCCAGCAGGGCGGGGGGGGCGGCCGATGAGCAGTTCTTC. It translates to CASRAGGAADEQFF.